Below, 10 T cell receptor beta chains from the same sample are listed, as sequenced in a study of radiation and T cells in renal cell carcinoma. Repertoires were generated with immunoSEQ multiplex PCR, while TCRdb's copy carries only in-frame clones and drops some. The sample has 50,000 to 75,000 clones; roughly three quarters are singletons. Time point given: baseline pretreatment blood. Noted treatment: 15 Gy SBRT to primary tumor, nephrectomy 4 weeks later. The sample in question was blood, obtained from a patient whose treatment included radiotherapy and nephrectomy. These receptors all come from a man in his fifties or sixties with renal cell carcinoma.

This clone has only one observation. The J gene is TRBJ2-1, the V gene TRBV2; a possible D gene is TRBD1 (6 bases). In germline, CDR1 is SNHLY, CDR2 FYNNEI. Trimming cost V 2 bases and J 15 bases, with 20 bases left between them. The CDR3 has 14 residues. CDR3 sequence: CASSERGGHQRRFF. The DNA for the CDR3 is TGTGCCAGCAGTGAAAGAGGGGGACACCAGAGGCGGTTCTTC.

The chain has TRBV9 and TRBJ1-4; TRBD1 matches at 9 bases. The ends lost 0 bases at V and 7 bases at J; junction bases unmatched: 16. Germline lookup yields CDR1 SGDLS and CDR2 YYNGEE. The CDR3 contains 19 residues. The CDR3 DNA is TGTGCCAGCAGCGTAGGGTCCGGGACAGGGAGACTGGGAACTGAAAAACTGTTTTTT. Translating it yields CASSVGSGTGRLGTEKLFF.

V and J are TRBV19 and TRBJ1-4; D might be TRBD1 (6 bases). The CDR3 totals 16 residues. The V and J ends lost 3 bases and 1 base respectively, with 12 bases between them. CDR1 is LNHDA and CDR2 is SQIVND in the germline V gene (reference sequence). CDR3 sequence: CASSIDVRGTNEKLFF. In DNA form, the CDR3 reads TGTGCCAGTAGTATTGACGTCAGGGGAACTAATGAAAAACTGTTTTTT.

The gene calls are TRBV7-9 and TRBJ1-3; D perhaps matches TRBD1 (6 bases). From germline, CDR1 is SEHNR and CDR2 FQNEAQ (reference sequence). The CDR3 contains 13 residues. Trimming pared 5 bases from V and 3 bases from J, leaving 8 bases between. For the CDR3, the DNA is TGTGCCAGCAGCGGACAGTTTGGAAACACCATATATTTT. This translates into CASSGQFGNTIYF.

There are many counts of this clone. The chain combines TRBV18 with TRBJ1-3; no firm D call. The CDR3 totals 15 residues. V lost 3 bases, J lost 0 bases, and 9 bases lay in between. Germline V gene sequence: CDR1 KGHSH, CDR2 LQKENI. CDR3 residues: CASSPLQASGNTIYF. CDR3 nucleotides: TGTGCCAGCTCACCTCTGCAGGCCTCTGGAAACACCATATATTTT.

The CDR3 protein is CASSRTTVNSPLHF. The DNA of the CDR3 is TGTGCCAGTAGTCGGACGACCGTCAATTCACCCCTCCACTTT. The chain employs TRBV19 and TRBJ1-6; no clear D gene. The CDR3 totals 14 residues. Germline-derived CDR1 and CDR2 are LNHDA and SQIVND (reference sequence). V was clipped by 5 bases and J by 7 bases, with 12 bases between them.

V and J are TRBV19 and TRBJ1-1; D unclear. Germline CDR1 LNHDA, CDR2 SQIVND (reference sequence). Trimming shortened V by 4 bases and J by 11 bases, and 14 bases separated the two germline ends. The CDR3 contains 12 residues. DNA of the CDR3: TGTGCCAGTAGTAACGCCCGAGTGGGGGCTTTCTTT. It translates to CASSNARVGAFF.

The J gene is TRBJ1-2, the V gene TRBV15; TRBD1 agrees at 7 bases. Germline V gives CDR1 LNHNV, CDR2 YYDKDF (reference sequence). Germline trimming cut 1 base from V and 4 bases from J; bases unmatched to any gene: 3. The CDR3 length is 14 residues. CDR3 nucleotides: TGTGCCACCAGCAGAGCCCGACAGGGCTATGGCTACACCTTC. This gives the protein CATSRARQGYGYTF.

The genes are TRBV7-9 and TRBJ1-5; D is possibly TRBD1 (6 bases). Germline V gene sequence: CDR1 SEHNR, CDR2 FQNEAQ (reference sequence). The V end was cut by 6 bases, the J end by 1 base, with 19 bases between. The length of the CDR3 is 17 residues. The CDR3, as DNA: TGTGCCAGCAGTTCCTGGGTAGGGGGAGGAAGCAATCAGCCCCAGCATTTT. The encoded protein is CASSSWVGGGSNQPQHF.

The chain's CDR3 is CAISESGDPEAFF. CDR3 DNA: TGTGCCATCAGTGAGTCTGGGGATCCTGAAGCTTTCTTT. The chain recombines TRBV10-3 with TRBJ1-1; D unresolved. This CDR3 is built from 13 residues. V dropped 0 bases and J dropped 6 bases, with 8 bases sitting between them. The V gene's germline CDR1 is ENHRY and CDR2 SYGVKD.